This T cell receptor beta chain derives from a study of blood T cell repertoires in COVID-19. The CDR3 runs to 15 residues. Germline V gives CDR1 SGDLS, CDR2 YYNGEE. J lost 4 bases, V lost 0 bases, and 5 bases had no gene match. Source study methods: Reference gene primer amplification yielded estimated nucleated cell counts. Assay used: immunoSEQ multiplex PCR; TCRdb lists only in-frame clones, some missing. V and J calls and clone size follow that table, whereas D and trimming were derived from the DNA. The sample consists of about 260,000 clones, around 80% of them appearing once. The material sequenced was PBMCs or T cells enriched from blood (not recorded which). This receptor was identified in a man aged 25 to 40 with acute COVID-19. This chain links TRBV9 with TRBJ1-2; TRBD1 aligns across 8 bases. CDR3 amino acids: CASSVADGTGYGYTF. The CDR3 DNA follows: TGTGCCAGCAGCGTAGCTGACGGGACAGGCTATGGCTACACCTTC.